Listed below are T cell receptor beta chains from one sample, sequenced in a study of T cell changes during pregnancy in multiple sclerosis. Sequencing was performed with immunoSEQ multiplex PCR; in TCRdb, only in-frame clones are kept and a portion is missing. This sample has 20,000 to 25,000 clones, with about 88% found just once. This sample comprised CD8+ T cells from peripheral blood mononuclear cells, obtained after pregnancy. The receptors originated from a female donor with multiple sclerosis, enrolled in a pregnancy study. Each CDR3 is given with its conserved first and last residue. The D gene is left open where the match is weak. Clone size is shown for a subset of rows, as once, few, many or a class of expanded clone.

V gene	D gene	J gene	clone size	CDR3 protein	CDR3 DNA
TRBV5-1	NA	TRBJ2-7	few	CASSFSDEQYF	TGCGCCAGCAGCTTTTCGGACGAGCAGTACTTC
TRBV28	NA	TRBJ1-1	NA	CASSYPGPGDTEAFF	TGTGCCAGCAGTTACCCGGGCCCGGGGGACACTGAAGCTTTCTTT
TRBV5-1	NA	TRBJ1-2	NA	CASSWTAAYGYTF	TGCGCCAGCAGCTGGACAGCGGCCTATGGCTACACCTTC
TRBV14	TRBD2	TRBJ2-7	NA	CASSQDRRTSGIYEQYF	TGTGCCAGCAGCCAAGACCGTAGGACTAGCGGAATCTACGAGCAGTACTTC
TRBV6-6	NA	TRBJ2-7	NA	CASSYSRFSITYEQYF	TGTGCCAGCAGTTACTCCAGGTTCTCTATTACCTACGAGCAGTACTTC
TRBV14	NA	TRBJ1-2	NA	CASSGEGHPYGYTF	TGTGCCAGCAGCGGAGAGGGCCATCCCTATGGCTACACCTTC
TRBV10-3	NA	TRBJ1-1	NA	CAIRETTTGYVTEAFF	TGTGCCATCAGAGAAACAACGACAGGTTATGTCACTGAAGCTTTCTTT
TRBV11-2	NA	TRBJ2-1	NA	CASSLQGFSSYNEQFF	TGTGCCAGCAGCTTACAGGGGTTCAGCTCCTACAATGAGCAGTTCTTC
TRBV27	TRBD1	TRBJ1-1	NA	CASSLGPGQGPVNTEAFF	TGTGCCAGCAGTTTAGGGCCGGGACAGGGTCCCGTGAACACTGAAGCTTTCTTT
TRBV30	TRBD1	TRBJ1-1	NA	CAFVRTGNTEAFF	TGTGCCTTCGTCAGGACAGGGAACACTGAAGCTTTCTTT
TRBV7-2	NA	TRBJ1-5	once	CASSLGRVGNQPQHF	TGTGCCAGCAGCTTGGGCAGGGTCGGCAATCAGCCCCAGCATTTT
TRBV7-9	NA	TRBJ2-7	NA	CASSPGSHYEQYF	TGTGCCAGCAGCCCGGGGTCCCATTACGAGCAGTACTTC
TRBV2	TRBD2	TRBJ2-3	NA	CASSEAVAGYTDTQYF	TGTGCCAGCAGTGAAGCGGTAGCGGGGTACACAGATACGCAGTATTTT
TRBV4-1	NA	TRBJ2-5	NA	CASSQVKGKGQETQYF	TGCGCCAGCAGCCAAGTGAAGGGGAAAGGGCAAGAGACCCAGTACTTC
TRBV13	NA	TRBJ2-1	few	CASSLTGRYEQFF	TGTGCCAGCAGCCTGACAGGGAGGTATGAGCAGTTCTTC
TRBV4-1	NA	TRBJ2-7	NA	CASSQENDLYEQYF	TGCGCCAGCAGCCAAGAGAACGACTTATACGAGCAGTACTTC
TRBV5-1	TRBD1	TRBJ2-7	large	CASSAWDSSSYEQYF	TGCGCCAGCAGCGCCTGGGACAGCAGCTCCTACGAGCAGTACTTC
TRBV27	TRBD2	TRBJ2-5	NA	CASSLSGEGPKTQYF	TGTGCCAGCAGTTTATCGGGGGAGGGCCCGAAGACCCAGTACTTC
TRBV9	NA	TRBJ2-7	NA	CASSVTGFGNEQYF	TGTGCCAGCAGCGTCACGGGATTTGGCAACGAGCAGTACTTC
TRBV6-5	TRBD1	TRBJ2-7	NA	CASSFGTGSTSYEQYF	TGTGCCAGCAGTTTCGGGACAGGCTCAACCTCCTACGAGCAGTACTTC
TRBV6-4	TRBD2	TRBJ2-1	NA	CASSETSGSSYNEQFF	TGTGCCAGCAGTGAGACTAGCGGGAGCTCCTACAATGAGCAGTTCTTC
TRBV7-3	TRBD2	TRBJ2-3	NA	CASSLTGLPTDTQYF	TGTGCCAGCAGCTTAACGGGACTACCCACAGATACGCAGTATTTT
TRBV4-1	TRBD1	TRBJ1-1	NA	CASSPSQGGNTEAFF	TGCGCCAGCAGTCCCTCACAGGGGGGGAACACTGAAGCTTTCTTT
TRBV4-3	TRBD2	TRBJ2-1	NA	CASSQDPSGSGNEQFF	TGCGCCAGCAGCCAAGATCCTAGCGGGAGCGGCAATGAGCAGTTCTTC
TRBV6-5	NA	TRBJ2-7	NA	CASSLTGSLTYEQYF	TGTGCCAGCAGTCTCACAGGGTCGCTAACCTACGAGCAGTACTTC
TRBV13	TRBD1	TRBJ2-7	NA	CASSLRQGANEQYF	TGTGCCAGCAGCTTGCGACAGGGGGCTAACGAGCAGTACTTC
TRBV27	TRBD2	TRBJ2-5	NA	CASSFLSPSGSGETQYF	TGTGCCAGCAGTTTTTTATCCCCTAGCGGGAGCGGAGAGACCCAGTACTTC
TRBV6-4	TRBD1	TRBJ2-2	NA	CASSDSAGDSTGELFF	TGTGCCAGCAGTGACTCGGCAGGGGACAGCACCGGGGAGCTGTTTTTT
TRBV4-3	TRBD2	TRBJ2-7	NA	CASSQDGTSGSGEKYF	TGCGCCAGCAGCCAAGATGGAACTAGCGGGAGTGGTGAGAAGTACTTC
TRBV14	NA	TRBJ2-1	NA	CASSPTPYNEQFF	TGTGCCAGCAGCCCTACCCCGTACAATGAGCAGTTCTTC